One sample yielded the 31 T cell receptor beta chains listed below, sequenced in a study of cytomegalovirus exposure and HLA in healthy donors. Clones were sequenced by immunoSEQ multiplex PCR, and TCRdb holds only the in-frame ones, with some missing. The table has 150,000 to 200,000 clones, roughly nine tenths seen once. The specimen was PBMCs. These receptor sequences come from a woman younger than 35 in good health and CMV-seropositive.

This rearrangement joins TRBV5-1 to TRBJ2-4; 9 nucleotides agree with TRBD1. Germline lookup yields CDR1 SGHRS and CDR2 YFSETQ. Trimming cost V 4 bases and J 9 bases; bases outside gene matches: 5. This CDR3 region has 13 residues. CDR3 protein: CASSGGTGSIQYF. The DNA of the CDR3 is TGCGCCAGCAGCGGAGGGACAGGGAGCATTCAGTACTTC.

This clone was counted between two and nine times. The V and J genes are TRBV18 and TRBJ1-5; 7 positions match TRBD1. The CDR3 contains 15 residues. In germline, CDR1 is KGHSH, CDR2 LQKENI. The V segment lost 4 bases and the J segment 4 bases; nucleotides outside the gene matches: 7. For the CDR3, the DNA is TGTGCCAGCTCACTGTCCGGGACAGCTAATCAGCCCCAGCATTTT. This sequence encodes CASSLSGTANQPQHF.

The chain joins TRBV15 to TRBJ1-1; TRBD1 matches 7 bases. The CDR3 extends over 15 amino acids. The V and J ends lost 3 bases and 1 base, in that order; junction bases with no gene match: 5. Germline V gene lookup returns CDR1 LNHNV and CDR2 YYDKDF (reference sequence). DNA for the CDR3: TGTGCCACCAGCAGCAGGGGGAGTAGGAACACTGAAGCTTTCTTT. This translates into CATSSRGSRNTEAFF.

The chain carries TRBV2 and TRBJ2-2; D call uncertain. CDR1 and CDR2 from the germline V gene are SNHLY and FYNNEI. CDR3 length: 11 residues. The germline V and J ends were trimmed by 4 bases and 6 bases, with 3 bases remaining between them. As DNA, the CDR3 is TGTGCCAGCAGTGTAGCCGGGGAGCTGTTTTTT. It translates to CASSVAGELFF.

This chain uses TRBV27 with TRBJ2-7, with D maybe TRBD1 (6 bases). Germline V gene lookup returns CDR1 MNHEY and CDR2 SMNVEV (reference sequence). Trimming removed 5 bases at V and 3 bases at J, with 14 bases between. This CDR3 is built from 14 residues. The CDR3 spells CASSPTGGRYEQYF. The CDR3 coding sequence is TGTGCCAGCAGTCCGACAGGAGGTCGCTACGAGCAGTACTTC.

This clone appeared a few times. The chain couples TRBV27 to TRBJ2-3; 9 bases line up with TRBD1. Looked up from germline, CDR1 is MNHEY and CDR2 is SMNVEV (reference sequence). The J segment lost 3 bases and the V segment lost 5 bases, leaving 12 bases of the junction unmatched. The CDR3 is made up of 17 amino acids. The CDR3 region has the DNA TGTGCCAGCAGTCTAACCCGCGGGACAGGGAGAACAGATACGCAGTATTTT. Protein product: CASSLTRGTGRTDTQYF.

This chain joins TRBV11-2 and TRBJ1-2; D is possibly TRBD1 (6 bases). The CDR3 is 14 amino acids. V was clipped by 5 bases and J by 8 bases, with 18 bases between them. Germline V gives CDR1 SGHAT, CDR2 FQNNGV. CDR3 sequence reads: CASSADQGLGGYTF. In DNA, the CDR3 is TGTGCCAGCAGCGCAGATCAGGGGCTGGGGGGCTACACCTTC.

This clone was observed a single time. V usage is TRBV2 and J usage is TRBJ1-5; possible D gene TRBD1, 5 bases. V was pared by 2 bases and J by 0 bases, with 8 bases between. This CDR3 has 15 amino acids. Germline V gene data show CDR1 as SNHLY and CDR2 as FYNNEI. CDR3 protein: CASSEQGYSNQPQHF. The CDR3 DNA sequence: TGTGCCAGCAGTGAACAGGGTTATAGCAATCAGCCCCAGCATTTT.

The rearrangement links TRBV27 to TRBJ2-3, with 11 bases identical to TRBD2. This CDR3 comprises 17 residues. The germline gives CDR1 MNHEY, CDR2 SMNVEV (reference sequence). J was trimmed by 4 bases and V by 6 bases; bases with no gene match: 12. This CDR3 reads CASRIRTSGSCADTQYF. The CDR3, as DNA: TGTGCCAGCAGAATCAGAACTAGCGGGAGTTGCGCAGATACGCAGTATTTT.

The chain is built from TRBV7-6 and TRBJ1-5, with 7 bases matching TRBD1. Per the germline V gene, CDR1 is SGHVS and CDR2 is FNYEAQ. V lost 1 base and J lost 7; bases outside the gene matches: 4. CDR3 length equals 14 residues. The DNA for the CDR3 is TGTGCCAGCAGCTTAGGAGGGGGCGGCCAGCCCCAGCATTTT. Its protein is CASSLGGGGQPQHF.

This rearrangement joins TRBV9 to TRBJ1-1; no firm D call. Germline V gives CDR1 SGDLS, CDR2 YYNGEE. The CDR3 has 15 amino acids. V was clipped by 0 bases and J by 0 bases, with 9 bases between them. DNA of the CDR3: TGTGCCAGCAGCGTAGTTCCGGGGATGAACACTGAAGCTTTCTTT. Translation: CASSVVPGMNTEAFF.

The chain combines TRBV5-1 with TRBJ2-3; 9 bases map to TRBD2. This CDR3 is 17 amino acids long. Germline CDR1 and CDR2: SGHRS and YFSETQ. Trimming took 0 bases from V and 2 from J; bases not matched to a gene: 7. This CDR3 reads CASSLGLAGPPTDTQYF. The CDR3, as DNA: TGCGCCAGCAGCTTGGGGCTAGCGGGGCCCCCCACAGATACGCAGTATTTT.

This chain's CDR3 is CASRRAGSYNEQFF. The CDR3 DNA reads as TGTGCCAGCAGGAGGGCCGGGTCCTACAATGAGCAGTTCTTC. The chain joins TRBV2 to TRBJ2-1, with D possibly being TRBD2 (5 bases). There are 14 residues in the CDR3. CDR1 and CDR2 from the germline V gene are SNHLY and FYNNEI. Trimming took 6 bases from V and 1 from J, leaving 10 bases between them.

J is TRBJ1-1 and V is TRBV6-1; 9 positions agree with TRBD1. The V gene's germline CDR1 is MNHNS and CDR2 SASEGT. V shed 2 bases and J 2 bases; nucleotides not matched to a gene: 6. The CDR3 is 16 amino acids. The chain's CDR3 is CASSESGQGVNTEAFF. The CDR3 DNA is TGTGCCAGCAGTGAATCGGGACAGGGAGTCAACACTGAAGCTTTCTTT.

The rearrangement joins TRBV9 to TRBJ2-7; D uncertain. Germline V gene lookup returns CDR1 SGDLS and CDR2 YYNGEE. V lost 7 bases and J lost 0, with 14 bases in between. This CDR3 is 14 amino acids long. The CDR3: CASSEVPFSYEQYF. CDR3 in DNA: TGTGCCAGCTCTGAGGTTCCTTTCTCCTACGAGCAGTACTTC.

A few counts support this clone. The chain carries TRBV7-3 and TRBJ2-1; 14 bases are a match to TRBD2. V was clipped by 5 bases and J by 0 bases; unmatched bases: 12. The CDR3 totals 20 residues. CDR1 and CDR2 (germline): SGHTA, FQGTGA. In nucleotides, the CDR3 is TGTGCCAGCAGCCGGGGGACTAGCGGGAGCGCCCTGAGCTCCTACAATGAGCAGTTCTTC. Protein sequence: CASSRGTSGSALSSYNEQFF.

The chain couples TRBV7-6 to TRBJ2-5; 7 nucleotides match TRBD1. CDR3 size: 13 residues. Germline CDR1 reads SGHVS; CDR2 reads FNYEAQ. The J segment lost 5 bases and the V segment lost 5 bases, leaving 5 bases of the junction unmatched. This CDR3 is CASSLGGLETQYF. For the CDR3, the DNA is TGTGCCAGCAGCCTAGGGGGCCTGGAGACCCAGTACTTC.

The chain carries TRBV6-5 and TRBJ2-7, with 11 bases aligning to TRBD1. V shed 6 bases, J shed 4 bases, and the junction held 8 bases outside the gene matches. The CDR3 runs 15 residues. The germline V gene has CDR1 MNHEY and CDR2 SVGAGI. CDR3 DNA: TGTGCCAGCAGCCCGGACAGGGGGCATAGTTACGAGCAGTACTTC. Protein sequence: CASSPDRGHSYEQYF.

The chain couples TRBV6-6 to TRBJ2-2; TRBD2 agrees at 8 bases. The germline V gene has CDR1 MNHNY and CDR2 SVGAGI (reference sequence). The ends lost 5 bases at V and 5 bases at J; junction bases unmatched: 4. This CDR3 region has 14 residues. CDR3 bases: TGTGCCAGCAGTCCCGGGACTAGGACCGGGGAGCTGTTTTTT. The encoded protein is CASSPGTRTGELFF.

This clone showed up just once. J is TRBJ1-5 and V is TRBV30; the match to TRBD1 covers 11 bases. The CDR3 has 19 amino acids. Germline V gives CDR1 GTSNPN, CDR2 SVGIG (reference sequence). Trimming took 3 bases from V and 5 from J; bases not matched to a gene: 18. The CDR3 region has the DNA TGTGCCTGGAGCAGCAGCCGGGACAGGGGGAAATATGTATATCAGCCCCAGCATTTT. Translating gives CAWSSSRDRGKYVYQPQHF.

A remark on this clone: The sample carries other DNA sequences with the same CDR3. This chain joins TRBV7-3 and TRBJ2-1; 9 bases are a match to TRBD2. The V and J ends lost 4 bases and 4 bases, in that order; junction bases with no gene match: 5. The CDR3 has 15 residues. The V gene's germline CDR1 is SGHTA and CDR2 FQGTGA. This chain's CDR3 is CASSSSSGAYNEQFF. For the CDR3, the DNA is TGTGCCAGCAGCTCCTCTAGCGGGGCTTACAATGAGCAGTTCTTC.

Here the CDR3 DNA reads TGTGCCAGCAGCTTGGATCCGGGAAGGTACAATGAGCAGTTCTTC. It encodes CASSLDPGRYNEQFF. This chain connects TRBV5-5 to TRBJ2-1, with a tentative D call TRBD2 (5 bases). Germline V gives CDR1 SGHKS, CDR2 YYEKEE (reference sequence). The CDR3 consists of 15 residues. V lost 0 bases, J lost 4 bases, and 11 bases lay in between. Filled out from reference TRBV5-5 and TRBJ2-1, the complete variable domain reads DAGVTQSPTHLIKTRGQQVTLRCSPISGHKSVSWYQQVLGQGPQFIFQYYEKEERGRGNFPDRFSARQFPNYSSELNVNALLLGDSALYLCASSLDPGRYNEQFFGPGTRLTVL.

The V call is TRBV2, the J call TRBJ2-7; TRBD1 might be the D (6 bases). The CDR3 runs 14 residues. Germline CDR1 and CDR2: SNHLY and FYNNEI. V was pared by 7 bases and J by 1 base, with 14 bases between. CDR3 in amino acids: CASTGQSPSYEQYF. The CDR3 DNA follows: TGTGCCAGCACCGGACAGTCCCCTTCCTACGAGCAGTACTTC. Drawing the rest from reference TRBV2 and TRBJ2-7, the complete variable domain is EPEVTQTPSHQVTQMGQEVILRCVPISNHLYFYWYRQILGQKVEFLVSFYNNEISEKSEIFDDQFSVERPDGSNFTLKIRSTKLEDSAMYFCASTGQSPSYEQYFGPGTRLTVT.

This clone was seen just once. The rearrangement joins TRBV6-6 to TRBJ2-1, with 7 positions matching TRBD1. Germline lookup yields CDR1 MNHNY and CDR2 SVGAGI (reference sequence). The CDR3 has 14 residues. After removal of 7 bases from V and 4 bases from J, the junction contained 7 bases not matched to a gene. The CDR3 DNA sequence: TGTGCCAGCACCCCTGGGACAGAGTACAATGAGCAGTTCTTC. Residues: CASTPGTEYNEQFF.

The rearrangement links TRBV2 to TRBJ2-2; 11 positions agree with TRBD2. Germline CDR1 reads SNHLY; CDR2 reads FYNNEI. V lost 7 bases to trimming and J lost 3 bases; unmatched junction nucleotides: 4. This CDR3 spans 15 amino acids. The CDR3 DNA is TGTGCCAGCAAGGGACTAGCGGCACACACCGGGGAGCTGTTTTTT. Residues: CASKGLAAHTGELFF.

The chain has TRBV6-1 and TRBJ2-1; no clear D. Trimming cost V 3 bases and J 9 bases, with 9 bases left between them. Per germline, CDR1 MNHNS and CDR2 SASEGT. The CDR3 consists of 12 residues. In DNA form, the CDR3 reads TGTGCCAGCAGTGACACTTTTTTTGAGCAGTTCTTC. Its protein product is CASSDTFFEQFF.

The table lists this clone with a count of one. The V gene is TRBV25-1, the J gene TRBJ2-5, with unresolved D. The J call may be mistaken, given a closer DNA end match to TRBJ2-7. The CDR3 loop spans 13 amino acids. From germline, CDR1 is MGHDK and CDR2 SYGVNS. CDR3 in DNA: TGTGCCAGCAGTGACTACAGCTCCTACGAGCAGTACTTC. Translated, it gives CASSDYSSYEQYF.

The chain joins TRBV7-2 to TRBJ2-2, with no clear D. Between the trimmed V and J ends, which lost 0 bases and 6 bases, there was a span of 5 bases. This CDR3 contains 13 residues. Germline values: CDR1 SGHTA, CDR2 FQGNSA. CDR3 sequence: CASSLALAGELFF. In DNA form, the CDR3 reads TGTGCCAGCAGCTTAGCCCTAGCCGGGGAGCTGTTTTTT.

The rearrangement links TRBV4-1 to TRBJ1-2; 8 positions match TRBD1. V was clipped by 4 bases and J by 7 bases; unmatched bases: 11. There are 15 residues in the CDR3. The germline gives CDR1 MGHRA, CDR2 YSYEKL. DNA for the CDR3: TGCGCCAGCAGCCGGCCGGGACAGGATCGCCTTGGCTACACCTTC. This gives the protein CASSRPGQDRLGYTF.

The CDR3 reads CASSQESLAGPGELFF. In DNA, the CDR3 is TGTGCCAGCAGCCAGGAGTCCCTAGCGGGACCCGGGGAGCTGTTTTTT. The chain carries TRBV4-2 and TRBJ2-2; 9 nucleotides align to TRBD2. V lost 3 bases, J lost 6 bases, and 8 bases stayed unmatched. The CDR3 has 16 amino acids. Germline V gene sequence: CDR1 LGHNA, CDR2 YNFKEQ.

The DNA for the CDR3 is TGTGCCAGCAGTTTTTGGGCGGGGCTCACAGATACGCAGTATTTT. Protein: CASSFWAGLTDTQYF. The gene calls are TRBV28 and TRBJ2-3; TRBD2 is a possible D gene (6 bases). CDR3 length equals 15 residues. CDR1 and CDR2 from the germline V gene are MDHEN and SYDVKM. Deletions cut 3 bases from V and 2 bases from J, with 12 bases between.